The next 30 T cell receptor beta chains were all read from a single sample in a study of patients and donors after allogeneic stem cell transplantation. One entry per CDR3 protein results from TCRdb running MiXCR on the RT-PCR reads. The sample includes roughly 230,000 distinct CDR3 sequences, 14% seen only once; the top ten take around a tenth. The sample consisted of blood, either unsorted or a sorted T cell fraction (not recorded which). The receptors shown here come from a human donor who was either an allogeneic HSCT recipient or a stem cell or donor lymphocyte infusion donor (not recorded which). It is not recorded whose cells these are; they may come from a transplant donor.

In this sample, this clonotype turned up many times. The V call is TRBV20-1, the J call TRBJ2-1; the D gene could be TRBD1 or TRBD2 (5 bases each). CDR3 length: 15 amino acids. Germline CDR1 and CDR2: DFQATT and SNEGSKA (reference sequence). Trimming left V 6 bases short and J 4 bases short, with 19 bases between. The CDR3 spells CSADRPGPGYNEQFF. CDR3 DNA: TGCAGTGCCGACCGTCCGGGACCTGGGTACAATGAGCAGTTCTTC.

V and J are TRBV6-1 and TRBJ1-5, with 7 bases that match TRBD1. Germline CDR1 MNHNS, CDR2 SASEGT. The CDR3 extends over 15 amino acids. V dropped 5 bases and J dropped 1; count of bases not matched to a gene: 5. The CDR3 protein is CASSPPGQSNQPQHF. CDR3 DNA sequence: TGTGCCAGCAGTCCACCGGGACAGAGCAATCAGCCCCAGCATTTT.

V is TRBV11-1 and J is TRBJ2-5, with a weak D call TRBD2 (6 bases). V was cut by 5 bases and J by 2 bases, with 15 bases left in between. Per germline, CDR1 SGHAT and CDR2 FQDESV (reference sequence). The CDR3 covers 15 residues. The CDR3 sequence is CASSRRGSTQETQYF. CDR3 bases: TGTGCCAGCAGCCGGAGGGGTTCTACACAAGAGACCCAGTACTTC.

This clonotype was detected a few times. In DNA, the CDR3 is TGCGCCAGCAGCCCCCTAAGTCACACTTACGAGCAGTACTTC. This gives the protein CASSPLSHTYEQYF. The chain links TRBV5-1 to TRBJ2-7, with no clear D. V lost 4 bases, J lost 4 bases, and 15 bases lay in between. Per the germline V gene, CDR1 is SGHRS and CDR2 is YFSETQ. This CDR3 contains 14 residues.

This clonotype was recorded a few times. The chain links TRBV21-1 to TRBJ2-4. TRBV21-1 is a listed pseudogene. The CDR3 covers 14 residues. CDR3 amino acids: CASSKETFKNIQYF. CDR3 DNA sequence: TGTGCCAGCAGCAAAGAAACGTTTAAAAACATTCAGTACTTC.

This clonotype was seen only a few times. The chain couples TRBV6-6 to TRBJ2-5; TRBD2 might be the D (7 bases). Germline V gene sequence: CDR1 MNHNY, CDR2 SVGAGI (reference sequence). The CDR3 runs 11 residues. Trimming pared 10 bases from V and 5 bases from J, leaving 11 bases between. CDR3 DNA: TGTGCCACACAGGGAGGGGAGACCCAGTACTTC. It codes for CATQGGETQYF.

The chain is built from TRBV10-3 and TRBJ2-3; TRBD2 might be the D (5 bases). This CDR3 comprises 13 residues. Germline CDR1 reads ENHRY; CDR2 reads SYGVKD. Trimming pared 6 bases from V and 7 bases from J, leaving 14 bases between. CDR3 sequence (DNA): TGTGCCATCAGGATCCCAGCGGCTAATACGCAGTATTTT. Translating it yields CAIRIPAANTQYF.

This clonotype was counted many times. The chain links TRBV7-2 to TRBJ2-7; maybe TRBD1 (7 bases). Germline V CDR1 and CDR2: SGHTA, FQGNSA. V lost 3 bases to trimming and J lost 7 bases, with 13 bases between them. There are 13 residues in the CDR3. The CDR3 protein is CASSFRGAGEQYF. CDR3 sequence (DNA): TGTGCCAGCAGCTTCAGGGGGGCGGGTGAGCAGTACTTC. Looking up the rest from reference TRBV7-2 and TRBJ2-7 gives the full variable domain: GAGVSQSPSNKVTEKGKDVELRCDPISGHTALYWYRQSLGQGLEFLIYFQGNSAPDKSGLPSDRFSAERTGGSVSTLTIQRTQQEDSAVYLCASSFRGAGEQYFGPGTRLTVT.

This chain joins TRBV5-6 and TRBJ2-5, with D possibly matching TRBD2 (5 bases). The CDR3 is made up of 15 amino acids. Trimming removed 4 bases from V and 4 bases from J, with 17 bases in between. CDR1 and CDR2 from the germline V gene are SGHDT and YYEEEE. The CDR3 loop is CASSPVRRATETQYF. The CDR3 DNA is TGTGCCAGCAGCCCCGTTAGGCGGGCCACAGAGACCCAGTACTTC.

This clonotype was observed a handful of times. The V call is TRBV5-1, the J call TRBJ1-1; tentative D call: TRBD1 (6 bases). Germline V gene sequence: CDR1 SGHRS, CDR2 YFSETQ. The CDR3 is 13 amino acids. V was clipped by 4 bases and J by 7 bases, with 14 bases between them. DNA for the CDR3: TGCGCCAGCAGCGTTATACAGGGACTTGAAGCTTTCTTT. It encodes CASSVIQGLEAFF.

CDR3 residues: CSVDTSRETQYF. CDR3 nucleotides: TGCAGCGTTGACACTAGCCGAGAGACCCAGTACTTC. V usage is TRBV29-1 and J usage is TRBJ2-5; D may be TRBD2 (6 bases). Trimming removed 3 bases from V and 4 bases from J, with 9 bases in between. This CDR3 comprises 12 residues. Germline-derived CDR1 and CDR2 are SQVTM and ANQGSEA.

The chain couples TRBV6-1 to TRBJ2-5, with no clear D. This CDR3 is 14 amino acids long. CDR1 MNHNS and CDR2 SASEGT come from the germline V gene. V lost 1 base and J 2 bases, leaving 8 bases between the germline ends. The CDR3 DNA is TGTGCCAGCAGTGAAGTAGGGCATCAAGAGACCCAGTACTTC. Translated: CASSEVGHQETQYF.

The chain combines TRBV4-1 with TRBJ2-5; D gene uncertain. The CDR3 covers 15 residues. Looked up from germline, CDR1 is MGHRA and CDR2 is YSYEKL. Deletions cut 0 bases from V and 5 bases from J, with 13 bases between. For the CDR3, the DNA is TGCGCCAGCAGCCAAGACGGGCGGAATGAGGAGACCCAGTACTTC. As protein: CASSQDGRNEETQYF.

This clonotype was picked up many times. This chain connects TRBV20-1 to TRBJ1-2; D is unresolved. The V and J ends lost 4 bases and 0 bases respectively, with 15 bases between them. This CDR3 is 15 amino acids long. CDR1 DFQATT and CDR2 SNEGSKA come from the germline V gene (reference sequence). The CDR3 region is CSATFPGNANYGYTF. CDR3 coding DNA: TGCAGTGCTACCTTCCCGGGGAACGCTAACTATGGCTACACCTTC.

The V call is TRBV7-9, the J call TRBJ1-4; TRBD1 might be the D (6 bases). Germline V CDR1 and CDR2: SEHNR, FQNEAQ (reference sequence). This CDR3 has 16 residues. V dropped 5 bases and J dropped 5 bases, with 18 bases sitting between them. The CDR3 bases are TGTGCCAGCAGCCTCGGGAGGGGGGTACAGAATGAAAAACTGTTTTTT. It encodes CASSLGRGVQNEKLFF.

This clonotype appeared a few times. This chain uses TRBV12-3 or TRBV12-4 with TRBJ2-7, with 7 bases aligning to TRBD1. The CDR3 sequence is 15 residues long. The V and J ends lost 5 bases and 7 bases, in that order; junction bases with no gene match: 14. The DNA for the CDR3 is TGTGCCAGCAGTACTCCGACAGGGACGAGAGGTGAGCAGTACTTC. Amino acids: CASSTPTGTRGEQYF.

The CDR3 sequence: CASSTTPPTPHEQFF. The CDR3 region has the DNA TGTGCCAGCAGTACGACACCACCCACCCCCCATGAGCAGTTCTTC. The rearrangement uses TRBV6-2 or TRBV6-3 and TRBJ2-1; D is unclear. CDR1 and CDR2 from the germline V gene are MNHEY and SVGEGT. The V gene lost 5 bases and the J gene lost 8 bases, with 19 bases spanning the gap. There are 15 residues in the CDR3.

A remark on this clonotype: One junction end disagrees with the germline gene, perhaps due to a read error. The chain links TRBV19 to TRBJ2-5; D not resolved. CDR3 length equals 12 residues. Germline values: CDR1 LNHDA, CDR2 SQIVND (reference sequence). In nucleotides, the CDR3 is TGTGCCGGTAGTATCACGGGAGAGACCCAGTACTTC. It is translated as CAGSITGETQYF. Combining the CDR3 with reference TRBV19 and TRBJ2-5 gives the whole variable domain DGGITQSPKYLFRKEGQNVTLSCEQNLNHDAMYWYRQDPGQGLRLIYYSQIVNDFQKGDIAEGYSVSREKKESFPLTVTSAQKNPTAFYLCAGSITGETQYFGPGTRLLVL.

J is TRBJ2-7 and V is TRBV10-3, with 7 bases identical to TRBD2. Germline values: CDR1 ENHRY, CDR2 SYGVKD. The CDR3 loop spans 14 amino acids. V shed 5 bases, J shed 0 bases, and the junction held 4 bases outside the gene matches. In DNA, the CDR3 is TGTGCCATCAGTTTGGGCGGGAGCTCCTACGAGCAGTACTTC. Amino acid sequence: CAISLGGSSYEQYF.

The sample holds many counts of this clonotype. V gene TRBV4-1 combines with J gene TRBJ1-3, with 10 bases fitting TRBD1. V gave up 4 bases and J gave up 4 bases; unmatched junction bases: 7. Germline values: CDR1 MGHRA, CDR2 YSYEKL. The CDR3 loop spans 16 amino acids. The CDR3 sequence is CASSPRQGAAGNTIYF. As DNA, the CDR3 is TGCGCCAGCAGCCCCAGACAGGGGGCGGCCGGAAACACCATATATTTT.

The chain joins TRBV20-1 to TRBJ2-3; D unresolved. Trimming removed 6 bases at V and 0 bases at J, with 10 bases between. From germline, CDR1 is DFQATT and CDR2 SNEGSKA (reference sequence). This CDR3 has 13 residues. CDR3 protein: CSAPLPSTDTQYF. DNA of the CDR3: TGCAGTGCCCCCCTCCCCAGCACAGATACGCAGTATTTT.

This clonotype was seen ten or more times. The chain uses TRBV5-1 and TRBJ2-5; D not resolved. The germline V gene encodes CDR1 SGHRS and CDR2 YFSETQ. The CDR3 runs to 13 residues. V dropped 0 bases and J dropped 5 bases, with 8 bases sitting between them. This CDR3 is CASSLETWETQYF. For the CDR3, the DNA is TGCGCCAGCAGCTTGGAAACGTGGGAGACCCAGTACTTC.

The chain couples TRBV5-5 to TRBJ1-1; the match to TRBD1 covers 8 bases. CDR1 is SGHKS, CDR2 YYEKEE, per germline (reference sequence). Losses at the gene ends were 2 bases for V and 0 bases for J; bases not matched to a gene: 3. The CDR3 covers 15 residues. The CDR3: CASSFGTGMNTEAFF. Here the CDR3 DNA reads TGTGCCAGCAGCTTCGGGACAGGCATGAACACTGAAGCTTTCTTT.

This clonotype showed up just a few times. This rearrangement joins TRBV21-1 to TRBJ2-7; the D call in the table, TRBD2, was not verified against the DNA. TRBV21-1 is annotated as a pseudogene. This CDR3 region has 14 residues. CDR3 DNA: TGTGCCAGCAGGGGAGCGGGTCGACGCTACGAGCAGTACTTC. Translation gives CASRGAGRRYEQYF.

The table lists this clonotype with many counts. The chain has TRBV10-3 and TRBJ1-1; weak D call: TRBD1 (6 bases). The V gene's germline CDR1 is ENHRY and CDR2 SYGVKD. The germline V and J ends were trimmed by 6 bases and 2 bases, with 13 bases remaining between them. The length of the CDR3 is 14 residues. The CDR3 spells CAIRTDRVNTEAFF. As DNA, the CDR3 is TGTGCCATCAGGACGGACAGAGTAAACACTGAAGCTTTCTTT.

This clonotype has a count of ten or more. V is TRBV5-1 and J is TRBJ2-1; tentatively, D is TRBD2 (6 bases). Germline V gene data show CDR1 as SGHRS and CDR2 as YFSETQ. V was pared by 3 bases and J by 5 bases, with 15 bases between. The length of the CDR3 is 15 residues. The CDR3 sequence is CASSSPRDFNNEQFF. In nucleotides, the CDR3 is TGCGCCAGCAGCTCACCCCGGGACTTCAACAATGAGCAGTTCTTC.

This chain links TRBV5-6 with TRBJ1-5; no reliable D call. CDR3 length: 12 residues. Trimming stripped 4 bases from V and 4 bases from J, with 6 bases between. Germline CDR1 is SGHDT and CDR2 is YYEEEE. CDR3 amino acids: CASSRLNQPQHF. In nucleotides, the CDR3 is TGTGCCAGCAGCAGATTGAATCAGCCCCAGCATTTT.

This clonotype was counted a few times. The rearrangement links TRBV6-1 to TRBJ2-5; 11 bases are shared with TRBD2. Germline loops: CDR1 MNHNS, CDR2 SASEGT. V shed 5 bases, J shed 5 bases, and the junction held 4 bases outside the gene matches. The CDR3 consists of 14 residues. The DNA for the CDR3 is TGTGCCAGCAGTATGGGACTAGCGGCGGAGACCCAGTACTTC. This codes for CASSMGLAAETQYF.

This clonotype was picked up a small number of times. The chain couples TRBV19 to TRBJ1-1, with D tentatively TRBD1 (6 bases). The CDR3 is 15 amino acids. The germline V gene has CDR1 LNHDA and CDR2 SQIVND (reference sequence). Trimming shortened V by 1 base and J by 1 base, and 10 bases separated the two germline ends. The CDR3 nucleotides are TGTGCCAGTAGTATAGGGGGGGCTTGGAACACTGAAGCTTTCTTT. It is translated as CASSIGGAWNTEAFF.

This clonotype has a handful of counts. The V gene is TRBV2, the J gene TRBJ1-3; TRBD1 might be the D (6 bases). Germline V gene data show CDR1 as SNHLY and CDR2 as FYNNEI. Trimming cost V 5 bases and J 5 bases, with 10 bases left between them. The CDR3 is 13 amino acids. This chain's CDR3 is CASSRDTRNTIYF. CDR3 DNA sequence: TGTGCCAGCAGTAGGGACACGCGAAACACCATATATTTT.